The 3 T cell receptor beta chains below come from one sample, sequenced in a study of T cell repertoires in cytomegalovirus infection. A single record per CDR3 protein comes from TCRdb applying MiXCR to the reads. This sample has around 270,000 distinct CDR3 sequences, with 9.1% found just once. Sequences were obtained from PBMCs. These TCRs come from a human donor in good health (CMV status not recorded). Some clones in this sample may be carry-over from other donors' samples.

This clonotype was seen at least ten times. The chain recombines TRBV6-6 with TRBJ2-7; 10 bases map to TRBD2. V lost 3 bases to trimming and J lost 3 bases; unmatched junction nucleotides: 2. Germline-derived CDR1 and CDR2 are MNHNY and SVGAGI (reference sequence). The CDR3 sequence is 14 residues long. CDR3 loop: CASSYGTSDYEQYF. For the CDR3, the DNA is TGTGCCAGCAGTTATGGGACTAGCGACTACGAGCAGTACTTC.

This chain joins TRBV6-2 or TRBV6-3 and TRBJ2-7, with D possibly being TRBD1 (6 bases). The CDR3 spans 18 residues. Germline CDR1 and CDR2: MNHEY and SVGEGT. V dropped 6 bases and J dropped 3 bases, with 27 bases sitting between them. CDR3: CASRSLRGLNLTNYEQYF. CDR3 bases: TGTGCCAGCAGATCCCTCAGGGGCCTGAATCTAACGAACTACGAGCAGTACTTC.

The sample holds many counts of this clonotype. The chain combines TRBV5-1 with TRBJ1-1; D is possibly TRBD1 (5 bases). CDR3 length: 16 residues. Trimming shortened V by 2 bases and J by 0 bases, and 14 bases separated the two germline ends. The germline V gene encodes CDR1 SGHRS and CDR2 YFSETQ. The CDR3 bases are TGCGCCAGCAGCTTTGGACACGAGCTAATGAACACTGAAGCTTTCTTT. Protein sequence: CASSFGHELMNTEAFF.